The 26 T cell receptor beta chains listed next were all sequenced from one sample in a study of shared clonotypes between healthy human individuals. Measured with immunoSEQ multiplex PCR; TCRdb has only the in-frame clones, and not every one. The table shows roughly 2 million clones, with about 94% occurring only once. Naive CD8 isolation took CD45RO-negative cells positively selected for CCR7 and excluded terminally differentiated effector memory CD45RA+ cells. The sample was naive CD8+ T cells sorted from blood. These receptors were collected from a man in his late teens or twenties in good health.

This chain connects TRBV28 to TRBJ2-7; maybe TRBD1 (6 bases). Trimming took off 2 bases at V and 6 bases at J, with 11 bases between the two ends. CDR3 length: 13 amino acids. The germline V gene has CDR1 MDHEN and CDR2 SYDVKM. CDR3 nucleotides: TGTGCCAGCAGTTTAGGGGGCATACGCGAGCAGTACTTC. It is translated as CASSLGGIREQYF.

V gene TRBV27 combines with J gene TRBJ2-2, with D hard to call. Germline CDR1 is MNHEY and CDR2 is SMNVEV (reference sequence). This CDR3 is built from 16 residues. The germline V and J ends were trimmed by 0 bases and 7 bases, with 15 bases remaining between them. The CDR3 loop reads CASSLSVIASIGELFF. The CDR3 DNA reads TGTGCCAGCAGTTTATCGGTGATAGCTTCTATCGGGGAGCTGTTTTTT.

The V call is TRBV11-2, the J call TRBJ2-4; the D gene could be TRBD1 or TRBD2 (5 bases each). The CDR3 is 15 amino acids. The germline V gene encodes CDR1 SGHAT and CDR2 FQNNGV. Deletions cut 8 bases from V and 5 bases from J, with 19 bases between. In DNA form, the CDR3 reads TGTGCCAGCCGAGGCGAGCGGCAGGGTGAAAACATTCAGTACTTC. This encodes CASRGERQGENIQYF.

This chain connects TRBV2 to TRBJ2-3, with D unclear. The CDR3 has 15 amino acids. V lost 4 bases to trimming and J lost 0 bases, with 11 bases between them. Germline V gene data show CDR1 as SNHLY and CDR2 as FYNNEI. CDR3 DNA: TGTGCCAGCAGTGTAGCCCCGTTGAGCACAGATACGCAGTATTTT. It codes for CASSVAPLSTDTQYF.

Points on this clone: One end of the junction varies from germline; a read error may be responsible. The genes are TRBV7-7 and TRBJ2-1, with unresolved D. The CDR3 extends over 13 amino acids. Per the germline V gene, CDR1 is SSHAT and CDR2 is FNYEAQ (reference sequence). The CDR3 spells CASSSARWNEQFF. The CDR3 DNA sequence: TGTGCTAGCAGCTCGGCTCGATGGAATGAGCAGTTCTTC.

J is TRBJ2-6 and V is TRBV4-3; D perhaps matches TRBD2 (5 bases). V was cut by 4 bases and J by 3 bases, with 19 bases left in between. Per the germline V gene, CDR1 is LGHNA and CDR2 is YSLEER. This CDR3 contains 18 residues. The CDR3 nucleotides read TGCGCCAGCAGCCCAAATCCTCCCGGGGAACTTGGGGCCAACGTCCTGACTTTC. Translated, it gives CASSPNPPGELGANVLTF.

V gene TRBV5-1 combines with J gene TRBJ2-3; D ambiguous. The germline gives CDR1 SGHRS, CDR2 YFSETQ. Trimming removed 0 bases at V and 1 base at J, with 9 bases between. The CDR3 runs 15 residues. The CDR3 sequence: CASSLVSQGTDTQYF. CDR3 in DNA: TGCGCCAGCAGCTTGGTATCGCAGGGCACAGATACGCAGTATTTT. The full variable domain, in which reference TRBV5-1 and TRBJ2-3 provide the parts outside the CDR3, is KAGVTQTPRYLIKTRGQQVTLSCSPISGHRSVSWYQQTPGQGLQFLFEYFSETQRNKGNFPGRFSGRQFSNSRSEMNVSTLELGDSALYLCASSLVSQGTDTQYFGPGTRLTVL.

The gene calls are TRBV4-3 and TRBJ2-1; D assignment may be TRBD1 or TRBD2 (6 bases each). CDR1 is LGHNA and CDR2 is YSLEER in the germline V gene. V was pared by 0 bases and J by 8 bases, with 11 bases between. The CDR3 extends over 14 amino acids. CDR3 sequence reads: CASSQDRGGYEQFF. DNA of the CDR3: TGCGCCAGCAGCCAAGACAGAGGGGGGTATGAGCAGTTCTTC.

Concerning this clone: This sample also contains other DNA sequences that code for the same CDR3. The rearrangement joins TRBV9 to TRBJ2-7; 10 positions match TRBD1. Germline V gene data show CDR1 as SGDLS and CDR2 as YYNGEE. This CDR3 has 15 amino acids. V gave up 0 bases and J gave up 3 bases; unmatched junction bases: 3. The CDR3, as DNA: TGTGCCAGCAGCGTAGGACAGGGGGCAATCTACGAGCAGTACTTC. Amino acid sequence: CASSVGQGAIYEQYF.

This clone has just one count. The rearrangement joins TRBV2 to TRBJ2-7, with D tentatively TRBD1 (6 bases). The V end was cut by 8 bases, the J end by 2 bases, with 13 bases between. CDR1 and CDR2 from the germline V gene are SNHLY and FYNNEI. The CDR3 has 13 amino acids. CDR3: CASGQDSAYEQYF. The CDR3 region has the DNA TGTGCCAGCGGGCAGGACAGTGCCTACGAGCAGTACTTC.

The chain uses TRBV5-1 and TRBJ2-7; D unclear. The V gene lost 4 bases and the J gene lost 0 bases, with 11 bases spanning the gap. This CDR3 spans 14 amino acids. Germline V gene lookup returns CDR1 SGHRS and CDR2 YFSETQ. CDR3 loop: CASSPAESSYEQYF. The CDR3 DNA reads TGCGCCAGCAGCCCGGCCGAGAGCTCCTACGAGCAGTACTTC.

The V call is TRBV5-1, the J call TRBJ1-1; D is perhaps TRBD1 (6 bases). CDR1 SGHRS and CDR2 YFSETQ come from the germline V gene. The CDR3 totals 15 residues. V was shortened by 0 bases and J by 3 bases, with 12 bases between the two germline ends. The CDR3 DNA follows: TGCGCCAGCAGCTTGGATCGGGGGGCGGACACTGAAGCTTTCTTT. Encoded protein: CASSLDRGADTEAFF.

The chain employs TRBV18 and TRBJ2-7, with a tentative D call TRBD1 (5 bases). V dropped 6 bases and J dropped 2 bases, with 17 bases sitting between them. Germline loops: CDR1 KGHSH, CDR2 LQKENI. The CDR3 totals 15 residues. The CDR3 DNA reads as TGTGCCAGCTCCCCCCCTGCTGGGGCCCCCTACGAGCAGTACTTC. This translates into CASSPPAGAPYEQYF.

The chain carries TRBV25-1 and TRBJ2-7; D possibly corresponds to TRBD1 (5 bases). The CDR3 has 16 residues. The germline CDR1 and CDR2 sequences are MGHDK and SYGVNS. Between the trimmed V and J ends, which lost 3 bases and 2 bases, there was a span of 17 bases. The CDR3 protein is CASSDPLKGVTYEQYF. The CDR3 nucleotides read TGTGCCAGCAGTGACCCCCTCAAAGGGGTCACCTACGAGCAGTACTTC.

Remarks on this clone: Other DNA sequences within the sample encode an identical CDR3. The chain is built from TRBV7-9 and TRBJ1-2; D is unresolved. The CDR3 contains 13 residues. Germline V gene sequence: CDR1 SEHNR, CDR2 FQNEAQ (reference sequence). The germline V and J ends were trimmed by 5 bases and 2 bases, with 9 bases remaining between them. The CDR3 here is CASSPTGNYGYTF. In nucleotides, the CDR3 is TGTGCCAGCAGCCCCACCGGAAACTATGGCTACACCTTC.

DNA of the CDR3: TGTGCCAGCAGTTTAGGGGGGTCCATTAACTACGAGCAGTACTTC. It specifies CASSLGGSINYEQYF. This rearrangement joins TRBV27 to TRBJ2-7; D might be TRBD2 (6 bases). CDR1 and CDR2 (germline): MNHEY, SMNVEV (reference sequence). Trimming took 2 bases from V and 3 from J, leaving 14 bases between them. The CDR3 spans 15 residues.

The chain carries TRBV6-5 and TRBJ2-2; D perhaps matches TRBD1 (5 bases). Germline CDR1 and CDR2: MNHEY and SVGAGI. This CDR3 region has 14 residues. V was clipped by 7 bases and J by 6 bases, with 15 bases between them. The CDR3 region has the DNA TGTGCCAGCAATTCAATAGGGGTCCCCGGGGAGCTGTTTTTT. Amino acids: CASNSIGVPGELFF.

V usage is TRBV28 and J usage is TRBJ2-7; 8 nucleotides agree with TRBD2. The V segment lost 1 base and the J segment 4 bases; nucleotides outside the gene matches: 12. Germline V lookup: CDR1 MDHEN, CDR2 SYDVKM. This CDR3 is built from 17 residues. For the CDR3, the DNA is TGTGCCAGCAGTTTATCCCCCCACATAGCGGGGCCGTACGAGCAGTACTTC. This translates into CASSLSPHIAGPYEQYF. Full variable domain (rest looked up from reference TRBV28 and TRBJ2-7): DVKVTQSSRYLVKRTGEKVFLECVQDMDHENMFWYRQDPGLGLRLIYFSYDVKMKEKGDIPEGYSVSREKKERFSLILESASTNQTSMYLCASSLSPHIAGPYEQYFGPGTRLTVT.

The rearrangement links TRBV4-3 to TRBJ2-3, with TRBD2 matching over 8 bases. Germline V CDR1 and CDR2: LGHNA, YSLEER. The V and J ends lost 4 bases and 5 bases, in that order; junction bases with no gene match: 14. The CDR3 runs to 17 residues. The CDR3 DNA follows: TGCGCCAGCAGCCTCTACACAGAAGCGGGGGTGGTAGATACGCAGTATTTT. Amino acid sequence: CASSLYTEAGVVDTQYF.

This chain links TRBV2 with TRBJ2-3; unclear D gene. Germline assignment: CDR1 SNHLY and CDR2 FYNNEI. Deletions cut 6 bases from V and 4 bases from J, with 14 bases between. The CDR3 is 14 amino acids. CDR3 loop: CASRGNNYPDTQYF. CDR3 bases: TGTGCCAGCAGGGGGAATAATTATCCAGATACGCAGTATTTT.

This rearrangement joins TRBV7-6 to TRBJ2-3; 12 positions match TRBD2. The CDR3 sequence is 14 residues long. After removal of 8 bases from V and 6 bases from J, the junction contained 6 bases not matched to a gene. The germline CDR1 and CDR2 sequences are SGHVS and FNYEAQ. In DNA form, the CDR3 reads TGTGCCAGCGGTGGGCTAGCGGGGGGGGATACGCAGTATTTT. Translating gives CASGGLAGGDTQYF.

The count of this clone is one. Other DNA sequences in this specimen translate into the identical CDR3. Here the CDR3 reads CASSQPGQGAYEQYF. The CDR3 nucleotides read TGCGCCAGCAGCCAGCCCGGACAGGGGGCCTACGAGCAGTACTTC. This chain connects TRBV4-1 to TRBJ2-7, with TRBD1 identical over 10 bases. Germline loops: CDR1 MGHRA, CDR2 YSYEKL. V was clipped by 3 bases and J by 2 bases; unmatched bases: 4. The CDR3 consists of 15 residues.

The chain uses TRBV7-9 and TRBJ2-3; 11 positions agree with TRBD2. Looked up from germline, CDR1 is SEHNR and CDR2 is FQNEAQ (reference sequence). This CDR3 comprises 17 residues. V was pared by 6 bases and J by 2 bases, with 10 bases of the junction left unmatched. CDR3 sequence reads: CASRLSGTSGYTDTQYF. The CDR3 DNA reads TGTGCCAGCAGACTTTCCGGGACTAGCGGATACACAGATACGCAGTATTTT.

The chain combines TRBV19 with TRBJ2-1; 9 nucleotides line up with TRBD1. The CDR3 runs to 15 residues. From germline, CDR1 is LNHDA and CDR2 SQIVND (reference sequence). J was trimmed by 4 bases and V by 3 bases; bases with no gene match: 4. CDR3 in DNA: TGTGCCAGTAGTATCGGGGACAGGGCGTACAATGAGCAGTTCTTC. This codes for CASSIGDRAYNEQFF.

The chain recombines TRBV27 with TRBJ2-5; D might be TRBD2 (5 bases). Between the trimmed V and J ends, which lost 5 bases and 4 bases, there was a span of 14 bases. The CDR3 extends over 14 amino acids. Per germline, CDR1 MNHEY and CDR2 SMNVEV (reference sequence). The CDR3 sequence: CASSPSGILETQYF. CDR3 nucleotide sequence: TGTGCCAGCAGTCCGTCGGGGATCTTAGAGACCCAGTACTTC.

This clone has just one count. V is TRBV10-2 and J is TRBJ2-5; TRBD2 matches at 12 bases. CDR1 is WSHSY and CDR2 is SAAADI in the germline V gene. The CDR3 consists of 16 residues. V was pared by 7 bases and J by 4 bases, with 10 bases of the junction left unmatched. The CDR3 bases are TGCGCCAGCATGGGTGGGGCTAGCGGGGGGGTAGAGACCCAGTACTTC. Translated, it gives CASMGGASGGVETQYF.